The 8 T cell receptor beta chains presented below share a single source sample, sequenced in a study of blood T cell repertoires in COVID-19. TCRdb keeps only in-frame clones here, not all; method: immunoSEQ multiplex PCR. The sample records 100,000 to 150,000 clones, about 84% being singletons. Sequenced material: peripheral blood. Receptors originate from a woman aged 55 to 70 with acute or convalescent COVID-19.

This clone was seen a handful of times. The V call is TRBV5-6, the J call TRBJ2-2; 8 bases are a match to TRBD1. The CDR3 spans 16 residues. After removal of 4 bases from V and 0 bases from J, the junction contained 5 bases not matched to a gene. Germline loops: CDR1 SGHDT, CDR2 YYEEEE. For the CDR3, the DNA is TGTGCCAGCAGCGCGCCAGGGGGCCCGAACACCGGGGAGCTGTTTTTT. This encodes CASSAPGGPNTGELFF.

This clone showed up just once. CDR3 region: CASSHDPFYGTGDTQYF. The DNA of the CDR3 is TGTGCCAGCAGTCACGATCCATTTTATGGGACAGGGGATACGCAGTATTTT. The V and J genes are TRBV27 and TRBJ2-3, with 9 bases lining up with TRBD1. Germline loops: CDR1 MNHEY, CDR2 SMNVEV (reference sequence). V shed 5 bases, J shed 6 bases, and the junction held 15 bases outside the gene matches. The CDR3 runs 17 residues.

The chain recombines TRBV2 with TRBJ2-5, with D perhaps matching TRBD2 (6 bases). Per germline, CDR1 SNHLY and CDR2 FYNNEI. V lost 6 bases and J lost 5, with 13 bases in between. This CDR3 is built from 13 residues. The CDR3 coding sequence is TGTGCCAGCAGCGTGGGGGGAGTGGAGACCCAGTACTTC. Translated: CASSVGGVETQYF.

The chain uses TRBV6-5 and TRBJ1-1; D is unresolved. The CDR3 covers 13 residues. The germline V and J ends were trimmed by 2 bases and 2 bases, with 6 bases remaining between them. CDR1 is MNHEY and CDR2 is SVGAGI in the germline V gene. As DNA, the CDR3 is TGTGCCAGCAGTTACCTCTACAACACTGAAGCTTTCTTT. It codes for CASSYLYNTEAFF.

The rearrangement links TRBV6-6 to TRBJ2-4, with a tentative D call TRBD2 (7 bases). Germline CDR1 reads MNHNY; CDR2 reads SVGAGI (reference sequence). The CDR3 is 16 residues long. Deletions cut 6 bases from V and 0 bases from J, with 15 bases between. This CDR3 is CASSHHGGLAKNIQYF. The CDR3 nucleotides read TGTGCCAGCAGCCACCACGGGGGGCTAGCCAAAAACATTCAGTACTTC.

This chain uses TRBV6-5 with TRBJ1-2; D not resolved. The V gene's germline CDR1 is MNHEY and CDR2 SVGAGI. V was pared by 8 bases and J by 2 bases, with 12 bases between. CDR3 length: 13 residues. The CDR3: CASSGEINYGYTF. DNA for the CDR3: TGTGCCAGCTCCGGGGAAATAAACTATGGCTACACCTTC.

This sequence joins TRBV5-4 and TRBJ1-2; 8 positions agree with TRBD1. Germline V CDR1 and CDR2: SGHNT, YYREEE (reference sequence). The CDR3 runs to 16 residues. V shed 4 bases and J 5 bases; nucleotides not matched to a gene: 13. Here the CDR3 reads CASSTRGRLGDYGYTF. DNA for the CDR3: TGTGCCAGCAGCACCAGGGGGCGACTGGGGGATTATGGCTACACCTTC.

This CDR3 is CASSPTETQETQYF. The CDR3 bases are TGTGCCAGCAGTCCTACAGAGACCCAAGAGACCCAGTACTTC. V is TRBV27 and J is TRBJ2-5, with D unclear. Trimming left V 5 bases short and J 1 base short, with 11 bases between. CDR3 length: 14 amino acids. Per the germline V gene, CDR1 is MNHEY and CDR2 is SMNVEV (reference sequence).